These 14 T cell receptor beta chains came from one sample sequenced in a study of PD-1 blockade in classical Hodgkin lymphoma. This table comes from immunoSEQ multiplex PCR, and its TCRdb copy is limited to in-frame clones, with some not included. There are over 80,000 clones in the sample; over 85% occur only once, and less than 3.5% lies in the top ten. Every patient relapsed after autologous stem cell transplantation, and brentuximab vedotin exposure varied. The sample was peripheral blood mononuclear cells (PBMCs), taken at baseline. The receptors derive from a human donor with classical Hodgkin lymphoma.

The chain is built from TRBV30 and TRBJ1-1, with 9 bases fitting TRBD1. The germline V gene has CDR1 GTSNPN and CDR2 SVGIG (reference sequence). The CDR3 has 13 residues. With 8 bases clipped from V and 5 bases from J, the junction kept 9 bases outside the gene matches. CDR3 protein: CAGSRDRATEAFF. The CDR3 coding sequence is TGTGCCGGATCCCGGGACAGGGCGACTGAAGCTTTCTTT.

The genes are TRBV5-6 and TRBJ1-2; the D gene is possibly TRBD1 (5 bases). Trimming stripped 0 bases from V and 6 bases from J, with 12 bases between. The germline V gene has CDR1 SGHDT and CDR2 YYEEEE. There are 14 residues in the CDR3. The CDR3 sequence: CASSLGGVPNGYTF. The CDR3 DNA sequence: TGTGCCAGCAGCTTGGGAGGGGTCCCTAATGGCTACACCTTC.

V gene TRBV5-6 combines with J gene TRBJ2-1; tentative D call: TRBD1 (5 bases). Trimming removed 0 bases at V and 0 bases at J, with 10 bases between. Germline V gene lookup returns CDR1 SGHDT and CDR2 YYEEEE. The CDR3 is 16 amino acids. DNA of the CDR3: TGTGCCAGCAGCTTGGCCACAGGTAGCTCCTACAATGAGCAGTTCTTC. Protein sequence: CASSLATGSSYNEQFF. The full variable domain, completed using reference TRBV5-6 and TRBJ2-1, is DAGVTQSPTHLIKTRGQQVTLRCSPKSGHDTVSWYQQALGQGPQFIFQYYEEEERQRGNFPDRFSGHQFPNYSSELNVNALLLGDSALYLCASSLATGSSYNEQFFGPGTRLTVL.

The V gene is TRBV6-5, the J gene TRBJ1-2; possible D gene TRBD1, 5 bases. Deletions cut 5 bases from V and 7 bases from J, with 8 bases between. The CDR3 extends over 11 amino acids. In germline, CDR1 is MNHEY, CDR2 SVGAGI. The CDR3 DNA reads as TGTGCCAGCAGTACAGGCCTTGGCTACACCTTC. Translation: CASSTGLGYTF.

The chain uses TRBV4-1 and TRBJ2-5; 10 bases line up with TRBD1. Trimming at V came to 4 bases and at J to 0 bases, leaving 14 bases not matched to a gene. This CDR3 region has 19 residues. CDR1 and CDR2 from the germline V gene are MGHRA and YSYEKL. Written as DNA, the CDR3 is TGCGCCAGCAGCCGCCACGGGACAGGGGCACAGAGACACCAAGAGACCCAGTACTTC. It translates to CASSRHGTGAQRHQETQYF.

The chain couples TRBV2 to TRBJ2-7, with 8 bases that match TRBD1. The CDR3 sequence is 12 residues long. The germline V gene encodes CDR1 SNHLY and CDR2 FYNNEI. The CDR3 DNA sequence: TGTGCTCGAGGGGACAGGCCCTACGAGCAGTACTTC. The encoded protein is CARGDRPYEQYF.

J is TRBJ1-5 and V is TRBV30; tentatively, D is TRBD1 (5 bases). The CDR3 extends over 14 amino acids. Germline CDR1 GTSNPN, CDR2 SVGIG (reference sequence). Trimming took 2 bases from V and 4 from J, leaving 12 bases between them. The CDR3 DNA reads TGTGCCTGGAGTCGCCAGGGTGGGAATCAGCCCCAGCATTTT. Protein: CAWSRQGGNQPQHF.

The V call is TRBV2, the J call TRBJ2-3; TRBD1 might be the D (6 bases). Germline CDR1 and CDR2: SNHLY and FYNNEI. This CDR3 is built from 15 residues. V dropped 3 bases and J dropped 2 bases, with 12 bases sitting between them. The CDR3 region is CASSDFGQHTDTQYF. DNA of the CDR3: TGTGCCAGCAGTGATTTCGGACAGCACACAGATACGCAGTATTTT.

This clone occurred once. The chain couples TRBV27 to TRBJ2-3; no firm D call. Looked up from germline, CDR1 is MNHEY and CDR2 is SMNVEV (reference sequence). V lost 2 bases and J lost 4, with 13 bases in between. CDR3 length: 15 residues. CDR3 sequence (DNA): TGTGCCAGCAGTTTAAGACCGAATGGGGCAGATACGCAGTATTTT. This translates into CASSLRPNGADTQYF.

V is TRBV4-1 and J is TRBJ2-4, with a possible D match to TRBD1 (5 bases). V was shortened by 1 base and J by 1 base, with 11 bases between the two germline ends. Per the germline V gene, CDR1 is MGHRA and CDR2 is YSYEKL. There are 16 residues in the CDR3. CDR3 sequence reads: CASSQGSGNAKNIQYF. The CDR3 DNA sequence: TGCGCCAGCAGCCAAGGCTCAGGGAATGCCAAAAACATTCAGTACTTC.

The rearrangement uses TRBV5-8 and TRBJ2-1; 7 bases align to TRBD2. Germline V gene data show CDR1 as SGHTS and CDR2 as YDEGEE. After removal of 0 bases from V and 1 base from J, the junction contained 4 bases not matched to a gene. This CDR3 is built from 16 residues. The CDR3 reads CASSLAGGGSYNEQFF. The CDR3 region has the DNA TGTGCCAGCAGCTTGGCCGGGGGAGGGTCCTACAATGAGCAGTTCTTC. Complete variable domain (other parts from reference TRBV5-8 and TRBJ2-1): EAGVTQSPTHLIKTRGQQATLRCSPISGHTSVYWYQQALGLGLQFLLWYDEGEERNRGNFPPRFSGRQFPNYSSELNVNALELEDSALYLCASSLAGGGSYNEQFFGPGTRLTVL.

The genes are TRBV27 and TRBJ2-3; the match to TRBD1 covers 10 bases. With V trimmed by 3 bases and J by 4 bases, 22 bases remained unmatched. The CDR3 has 21 residues. Germline lookup yields CDR1 MNHEY and CDR2 SMNVEV (reference sequence). Written as DNA, the CDR3 is TGTGCCAGCAGTTTCGGGGGGACTAGTATCGGGACAGGGGTTGTTGCAGATACGCAGTATTTT. Amino acids: CASSFGGTSIGTGVVADTQYF.

The chain has TRBV5-1 and TRBJ2-1; TRBD2 aligns across 9 bases. With V trimmed by 1 base and J by 8 bases, 10 bases remained unmatched. The length of the CDR3 is 16 residues. Germline V lookup: CDR1 SGHRS, CDR2 YFSETQ. The chain's CDR3 is CASSLWLREGWDEQFF. CDR3 nucleotide sequence: TGCGCCAGCAGCTTGTGGTTGCGGGAGGGCTGGGATGAGCAGTTCTTC.

The V and J genes are TRBV7-7 and TRBJ1-1, with D unclear. Trimming pared 3 bases from V and 1 base from J, leaving 6 bases between. Germline V gene data show CDR1 as SSHAT and CDR2 as FNYEAQ (reference sequence). The CDR3 is 13 residues long. Written as DNA, the CDR3 is TGTGCCAGCAGCTTCCAGACGAACACTGAAGCTTTCTTT. Its translation: CASSFQTNTEAFF. Combining the CDR3 with reference TRBV7-7 and TRBJ1-1 gives the whole variable domain GAGVSQSPRYKVTKRGQDVTLRCDPISSHATLYWYQQALGQGPEFLTYFNYEAQPDKSGLPSDRFSAERPEGSISTLTIQRTEQRDSAMYRCASSFQTNTEAFFGQGTRLTVV.